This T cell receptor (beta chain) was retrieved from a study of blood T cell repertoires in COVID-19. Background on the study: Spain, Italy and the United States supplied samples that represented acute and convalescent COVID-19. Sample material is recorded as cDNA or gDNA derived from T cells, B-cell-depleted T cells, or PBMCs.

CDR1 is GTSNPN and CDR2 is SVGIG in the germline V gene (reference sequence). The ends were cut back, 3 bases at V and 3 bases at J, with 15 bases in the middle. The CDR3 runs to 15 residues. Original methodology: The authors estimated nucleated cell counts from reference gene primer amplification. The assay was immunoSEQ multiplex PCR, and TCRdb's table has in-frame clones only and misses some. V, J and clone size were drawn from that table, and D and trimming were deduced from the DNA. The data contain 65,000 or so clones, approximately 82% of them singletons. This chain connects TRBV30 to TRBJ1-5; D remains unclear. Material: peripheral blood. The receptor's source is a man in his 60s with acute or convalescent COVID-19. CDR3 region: CAWRGSGSANQPQHF. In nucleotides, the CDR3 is TGTGCCTGGAGGGGGAGCGGATCTGCCAATCAGCCCCAGCATTTT.